Below, one TCR beta chain is given with its context. The sample originates from a study of CD8+ T cells in alopecia areata. About the research overall: Treated patients received oral tofacitinib, 5 to 10 mg twice daily. For 6 to 18 months, tofacitinib was taken, and 6 months off drug followed.

There are 15 residues in the CDR3. Looked up from germline, CDR1 is LNHDA and CDR2 is SQIVND (reference sequence). The V gene end was trimmed by 3 bases and the J gene end by 6 bases; junction bases not matched to a gene: 11. After isolation, RNA underwent reverse transcription to generate cDNA as the sequencing template. This table comes from immunoSEQ multiplex PCR, and its TCRdb copy is limited to in-frame clones, with some not included. The sample carries about 11,000 clones, roughly 56% recorded once. Peripheral blood and lesional scalp punch biopsies were taken from alopecia areata patients. The TCR comes from a human donor with alopecia areata. This chain joins TRBV19 and TRBJ2-7; 7 bases align to TRBD1. Here the sequenced sample was skin, taken at week 0. The CDR3 loop is CASSIGTTGLGEQYF. CDR3 DNA sequence: TGTGCCAGTAGTATTGGGACGACAGGGTTGGGCGAGCAGTACTTC. The variable domain in full, with the rest retrieved from reference TRBV19 and TRBJ2-7, is DGGITQSPKYLFRKEGQNVTLSCEQNLNHDAMYWYRQDPGQGLRLIYYSQIVNDFQKGDIAEGYSVSREKKESFPLTVTSAQKNPTAFYLCASSIGTTGLGEQYFGPGTRLTVT.